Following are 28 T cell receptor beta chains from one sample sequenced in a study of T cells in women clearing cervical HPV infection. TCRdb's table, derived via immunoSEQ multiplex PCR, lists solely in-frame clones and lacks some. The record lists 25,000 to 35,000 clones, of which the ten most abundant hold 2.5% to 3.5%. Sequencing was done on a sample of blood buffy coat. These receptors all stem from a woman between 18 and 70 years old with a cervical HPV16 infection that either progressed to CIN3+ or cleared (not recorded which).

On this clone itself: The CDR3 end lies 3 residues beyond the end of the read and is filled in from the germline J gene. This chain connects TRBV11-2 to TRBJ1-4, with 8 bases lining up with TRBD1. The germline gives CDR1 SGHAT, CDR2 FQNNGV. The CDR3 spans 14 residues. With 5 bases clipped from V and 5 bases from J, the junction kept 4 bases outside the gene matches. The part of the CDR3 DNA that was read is TGTGCCAGCAGCCCATACAGGGGGAATGAAAAA. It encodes CASSPYRGNEK. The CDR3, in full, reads CASSPYRGNEKLFF.

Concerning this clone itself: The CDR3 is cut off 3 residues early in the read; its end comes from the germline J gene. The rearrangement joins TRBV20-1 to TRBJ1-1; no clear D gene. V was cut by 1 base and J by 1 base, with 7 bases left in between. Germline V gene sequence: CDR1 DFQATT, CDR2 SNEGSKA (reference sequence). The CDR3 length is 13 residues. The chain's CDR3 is CSARGQPNTEAFF. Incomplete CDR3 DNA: TGCAGTGCTAGAGGACAACCGAACACTGAA.

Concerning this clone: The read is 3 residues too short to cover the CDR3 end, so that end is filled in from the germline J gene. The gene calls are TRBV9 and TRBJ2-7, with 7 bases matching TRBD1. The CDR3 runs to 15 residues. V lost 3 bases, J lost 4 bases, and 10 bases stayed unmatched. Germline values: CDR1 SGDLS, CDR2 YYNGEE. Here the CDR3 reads CASSEDPGQIYEQYF. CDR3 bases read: TGTGCCAGCAGCGAAGACCCGGGACAGATATACGAG. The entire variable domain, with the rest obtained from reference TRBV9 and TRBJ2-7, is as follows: DSGVTQTPKHLITATGQRVTLRCSPRSGDLSVYWYQQSLDQGLQFLIQYYNGEERAKGNILERFSAQQFPDLHSELNLSSLELGDSALYFCASSEDPGQIYEQYFGPGTRLTVT.

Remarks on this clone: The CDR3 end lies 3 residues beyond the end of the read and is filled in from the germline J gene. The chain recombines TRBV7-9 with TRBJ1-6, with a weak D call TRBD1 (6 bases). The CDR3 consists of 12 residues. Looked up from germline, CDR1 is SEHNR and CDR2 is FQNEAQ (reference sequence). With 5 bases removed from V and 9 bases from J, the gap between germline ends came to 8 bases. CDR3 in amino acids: CASSPGASPLHF. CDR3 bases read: TGTGCCAGCAGCCCAGGGGCTTCACCC.

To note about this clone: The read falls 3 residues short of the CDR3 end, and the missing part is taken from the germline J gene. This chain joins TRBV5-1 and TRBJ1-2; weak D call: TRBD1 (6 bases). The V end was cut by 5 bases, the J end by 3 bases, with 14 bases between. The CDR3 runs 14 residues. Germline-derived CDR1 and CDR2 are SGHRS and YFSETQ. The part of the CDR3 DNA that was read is TGCGCCAGCAGGGGAGGAGAGGGGGACTATGGC. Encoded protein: CASRGGEGDYG. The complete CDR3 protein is CASRGGEGDYGYTF.

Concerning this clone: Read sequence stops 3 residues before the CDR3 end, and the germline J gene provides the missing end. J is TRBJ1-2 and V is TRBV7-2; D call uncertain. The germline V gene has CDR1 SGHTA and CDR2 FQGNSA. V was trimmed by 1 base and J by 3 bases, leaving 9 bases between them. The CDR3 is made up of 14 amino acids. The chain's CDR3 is CASSLEPRDYGYTF. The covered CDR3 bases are TGTGCCAGCAGCTTAGAACCCCGGGACTATGGC.

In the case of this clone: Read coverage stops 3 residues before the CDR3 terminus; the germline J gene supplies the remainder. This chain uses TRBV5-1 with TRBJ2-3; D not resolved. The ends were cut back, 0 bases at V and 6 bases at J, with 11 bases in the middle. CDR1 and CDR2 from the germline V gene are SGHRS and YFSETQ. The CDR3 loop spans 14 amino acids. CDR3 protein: CASSLDFPPDTQYF. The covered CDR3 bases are TGCGCCAGCAGCTTGGACTTCCCCCCGGATACG. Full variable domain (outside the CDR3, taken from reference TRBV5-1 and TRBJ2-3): KAGVTQTPRYLIKTRGQQVTLSCSPISGHRSVSWYQQTPGQGLQFLFEYFSETQRNKGNFPGRFSGRQFSNSRSEMNVSTLELGDSALYLCASSLDFPPDTQYFGPGTRLTVL.

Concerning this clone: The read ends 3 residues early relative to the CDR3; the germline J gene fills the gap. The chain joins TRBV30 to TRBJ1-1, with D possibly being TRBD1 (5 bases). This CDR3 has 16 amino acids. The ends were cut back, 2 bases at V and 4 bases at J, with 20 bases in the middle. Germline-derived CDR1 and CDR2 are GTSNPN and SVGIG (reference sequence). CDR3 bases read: TGTGCCTGGAGTTGGGAGGAGGGGTCGGGCGGCACTGAA. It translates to CAWSWEEGSGGTE. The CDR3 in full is CAWSWEEGSGGTEAFF.

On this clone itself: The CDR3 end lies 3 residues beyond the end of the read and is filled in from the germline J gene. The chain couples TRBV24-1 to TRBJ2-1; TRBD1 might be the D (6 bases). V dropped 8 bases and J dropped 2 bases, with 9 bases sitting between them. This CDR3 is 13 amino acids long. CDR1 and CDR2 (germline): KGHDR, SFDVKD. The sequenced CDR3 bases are TGTGCCACCATGGGACAACCCTACAATGAG. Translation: CATMGQPYNE. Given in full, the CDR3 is CATMGQPYNEQFF.

The CDR3 is CASSPGQGAGETQYF. The DNA read from the CDR3 is TGTGCCAGCAGCCCTGGACAGGGGGCAGGGGAGACC. This rearrangement joins TRBV7-6 to TRBJ2-5; 11 bases fit TRBD1. The read halts 3 residues ahead of the CDR3 end, with the missing end drawn from the germline J gene. Trimming at V came to 5 bases and at J to 5 bases, leaving 7 bases not matched to a gene. CDR1 is SGHVS, CDR2 FNYEAQ, per germline. The CDR3 consists of 15 residues.

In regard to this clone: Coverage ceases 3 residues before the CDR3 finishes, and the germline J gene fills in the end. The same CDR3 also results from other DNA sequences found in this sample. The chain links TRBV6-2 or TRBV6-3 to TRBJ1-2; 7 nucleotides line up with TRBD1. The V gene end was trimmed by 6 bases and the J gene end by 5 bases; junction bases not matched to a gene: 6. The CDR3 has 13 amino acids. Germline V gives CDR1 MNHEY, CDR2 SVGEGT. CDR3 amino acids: CASSPQGGYGYTF. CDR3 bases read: TGTGCCAGCAGCCCCCAGGGGGGATATGGC.

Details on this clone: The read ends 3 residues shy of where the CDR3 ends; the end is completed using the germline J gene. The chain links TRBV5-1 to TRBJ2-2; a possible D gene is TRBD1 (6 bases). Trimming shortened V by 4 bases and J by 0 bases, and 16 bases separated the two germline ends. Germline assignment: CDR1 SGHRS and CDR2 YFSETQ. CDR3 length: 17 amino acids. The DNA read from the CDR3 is TGCGCCAGCAGCCCAACCGGGACAACACCGAACACCGGGGAG. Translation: CASSPTGTTPNTGE. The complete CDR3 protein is CASSPTGTTPNTGELFF.

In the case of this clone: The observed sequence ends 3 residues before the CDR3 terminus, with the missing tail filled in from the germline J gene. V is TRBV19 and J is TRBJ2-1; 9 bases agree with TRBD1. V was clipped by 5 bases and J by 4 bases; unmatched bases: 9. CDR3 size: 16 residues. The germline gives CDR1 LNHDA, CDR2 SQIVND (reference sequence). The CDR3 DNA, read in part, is TGTGCCAGTAGTCCAGTTGACAGGGGGACTTACAATGAG. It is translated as CASSPVDRGTYNE. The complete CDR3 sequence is CASSPVDRGTYNEQFF. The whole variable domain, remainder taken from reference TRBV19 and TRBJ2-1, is DGGITQSPKYLFRKEGQNVTLSCEQNLNHDAMYWYRQDPGQGLRLIYYSQIVNDFQKGDIAEGYSVSREKKESFPLTVTSAQKNPTAFYLCASSPVDRGTYNEQFFGPGTRLTVL.

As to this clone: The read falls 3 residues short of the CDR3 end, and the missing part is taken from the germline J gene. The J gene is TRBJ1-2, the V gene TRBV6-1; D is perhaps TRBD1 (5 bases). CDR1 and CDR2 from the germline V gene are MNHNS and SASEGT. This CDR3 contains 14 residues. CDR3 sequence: CASSEEAPGLGYTF. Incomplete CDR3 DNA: TGTGCCAGCAGTGAAGAGGCCCCAGGGCTGGGC.

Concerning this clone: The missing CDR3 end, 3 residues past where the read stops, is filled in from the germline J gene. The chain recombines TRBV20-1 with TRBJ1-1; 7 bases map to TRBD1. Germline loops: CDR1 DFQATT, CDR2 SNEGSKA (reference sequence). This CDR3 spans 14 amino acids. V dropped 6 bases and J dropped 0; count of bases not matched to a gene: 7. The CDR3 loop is CSALRGKLNTEAFF. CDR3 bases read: TGCAGTGCCCTCAGGGGGAAGCTGAACACTGAA.

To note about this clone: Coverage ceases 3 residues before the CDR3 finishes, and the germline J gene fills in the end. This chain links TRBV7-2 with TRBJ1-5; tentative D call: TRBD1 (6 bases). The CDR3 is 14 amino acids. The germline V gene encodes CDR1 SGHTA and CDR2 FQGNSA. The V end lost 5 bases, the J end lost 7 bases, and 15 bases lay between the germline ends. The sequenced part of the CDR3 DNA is TGTGCCAGCAGCGCACAGGGACTAGGGCAGCCC. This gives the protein CASSAQGLGQP. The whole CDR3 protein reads CASSAQGLGQPQHF. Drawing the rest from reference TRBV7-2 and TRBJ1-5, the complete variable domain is GAGVSQSPSNKVTEKGKDVELRCDPISGHTALYWYRQSLGQGLEFLIYFQGNSAPDKSGLPSDRFSAERTGGSVSTLTIQRTQQEDSAVYLCASSAQGLGQPQHFGDGTRLSIL.

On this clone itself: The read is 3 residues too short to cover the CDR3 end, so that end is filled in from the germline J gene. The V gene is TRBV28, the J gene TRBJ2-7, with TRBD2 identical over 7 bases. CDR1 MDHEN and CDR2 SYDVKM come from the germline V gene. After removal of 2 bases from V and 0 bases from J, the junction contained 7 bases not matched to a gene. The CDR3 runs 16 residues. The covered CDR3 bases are TGTGCCAGCAGTTTAGTGGCTAGCGGTAGCTCCTACGAG. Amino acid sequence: CASSLVASGSSYE. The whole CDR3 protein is CASSLVASGSSYEQYF. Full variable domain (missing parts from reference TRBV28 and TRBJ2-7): DVKVTQSSRYLVKRTGEKVFLECVQDMDHENMFWYRQDPGLGLRLIYFSYDVKMKEKGDIPEGYSVSREKKERFSLILESASTNQTSMYLCASSLVASGSSYEQYFGPGTRLTVT.

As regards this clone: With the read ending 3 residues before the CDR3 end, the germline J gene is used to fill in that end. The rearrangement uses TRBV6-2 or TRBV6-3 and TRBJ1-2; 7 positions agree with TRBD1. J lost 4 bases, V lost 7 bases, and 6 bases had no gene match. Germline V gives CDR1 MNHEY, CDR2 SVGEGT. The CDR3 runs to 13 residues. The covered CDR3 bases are TGTGCCAGCAACGACAGGGATAGCTATGGC. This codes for CASNDRDSYG. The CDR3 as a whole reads CASNDRDSYGYTF.

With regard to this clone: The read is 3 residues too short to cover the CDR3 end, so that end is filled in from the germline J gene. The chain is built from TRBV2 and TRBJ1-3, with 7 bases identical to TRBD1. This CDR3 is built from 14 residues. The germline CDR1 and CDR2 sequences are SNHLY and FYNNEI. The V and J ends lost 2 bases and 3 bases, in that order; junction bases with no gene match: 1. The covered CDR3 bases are TGTGCCAGCAGTGAAACAGGGGTTGGAAACACC. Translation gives CASSETGVGNT. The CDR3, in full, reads CASSETGVGNTIYF.

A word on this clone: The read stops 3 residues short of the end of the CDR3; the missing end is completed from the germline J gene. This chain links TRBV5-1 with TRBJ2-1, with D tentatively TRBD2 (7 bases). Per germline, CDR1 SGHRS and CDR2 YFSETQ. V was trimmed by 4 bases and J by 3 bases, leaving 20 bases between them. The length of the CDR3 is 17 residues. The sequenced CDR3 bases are TGCGCCAGCAGCGGCAGGGGAGGGGCCGTGATCTACAATGAG. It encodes CASSGRGGAVIYNE. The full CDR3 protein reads CASSGRGGAVIYNEQFF.

CDR3 region: CASSPDRGGSLRDTDTQYF. Incomplete CDR3 DNA: TGTGCCAGCAGCCCCGACAGGGGAGGGTCTCTGAGGGACACAGATACG. The chain recombines TRBV9 with TRBJ2-3, with D perhaps TRBD1 (8 bases). With the read ending 3 residues before the CDR3 end, the germline J gene is used to fill in that end. Trimming shortened V by 4 bases and J by 2 bases, and 26 bases separated the two germline ends. Germline CDR1 and CDR2: SGDLS and YYNGEE. CDR3 size: 19 residues.

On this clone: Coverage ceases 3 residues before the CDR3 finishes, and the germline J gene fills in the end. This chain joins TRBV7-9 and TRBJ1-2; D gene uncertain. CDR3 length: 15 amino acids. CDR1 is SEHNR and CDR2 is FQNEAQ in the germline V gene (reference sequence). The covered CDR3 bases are TGTGCCAGCAGCTTAGCCCCCGGGGTCTACAATGAC. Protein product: CASSLAPGVYND. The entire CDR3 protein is CASSLAPGVYNDYTF.

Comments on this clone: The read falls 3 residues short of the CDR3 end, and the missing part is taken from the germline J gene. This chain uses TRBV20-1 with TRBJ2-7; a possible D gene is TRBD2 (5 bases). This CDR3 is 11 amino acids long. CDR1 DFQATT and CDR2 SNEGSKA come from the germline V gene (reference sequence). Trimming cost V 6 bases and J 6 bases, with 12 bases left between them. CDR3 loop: CSARTGLEQYF. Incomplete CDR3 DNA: TGCAGTGCGCGGACTGGGCTCGAG.

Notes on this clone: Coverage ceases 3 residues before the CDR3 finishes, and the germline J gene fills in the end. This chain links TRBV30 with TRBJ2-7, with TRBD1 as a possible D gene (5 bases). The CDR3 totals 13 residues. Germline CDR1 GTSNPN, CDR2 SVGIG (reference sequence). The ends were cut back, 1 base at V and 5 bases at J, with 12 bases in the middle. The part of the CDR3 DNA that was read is TGTGCCTGGAGTGGCCAGGGCTTCCACGAG. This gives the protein CAWSGQGFHE. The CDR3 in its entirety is CAWSGQGFHEQYF.

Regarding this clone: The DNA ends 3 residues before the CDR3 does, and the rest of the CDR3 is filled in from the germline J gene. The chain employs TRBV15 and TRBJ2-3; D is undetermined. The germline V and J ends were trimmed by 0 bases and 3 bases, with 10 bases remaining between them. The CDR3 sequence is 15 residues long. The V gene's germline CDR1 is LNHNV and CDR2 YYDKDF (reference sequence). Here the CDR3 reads CATSRDAAVTDTQYF. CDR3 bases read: TGTGCCACCAGCAGAGACGCCGCGGTTACAGATACG.

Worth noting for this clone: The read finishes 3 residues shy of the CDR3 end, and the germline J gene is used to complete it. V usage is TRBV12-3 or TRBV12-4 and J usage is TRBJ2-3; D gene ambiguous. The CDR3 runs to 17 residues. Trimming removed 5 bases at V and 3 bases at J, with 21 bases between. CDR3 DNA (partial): TGTGCCAGCAGTCCCCCGGGTTTGGTTGGCAAGACAGATACG. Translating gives CASSPPGLVGKTDT. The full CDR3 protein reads CASSPPGLVGKTDTQYF.

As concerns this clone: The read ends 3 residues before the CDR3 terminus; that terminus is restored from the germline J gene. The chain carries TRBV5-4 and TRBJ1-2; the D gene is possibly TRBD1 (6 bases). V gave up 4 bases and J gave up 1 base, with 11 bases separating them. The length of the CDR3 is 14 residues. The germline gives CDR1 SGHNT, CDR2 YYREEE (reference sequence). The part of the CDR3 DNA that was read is TGTGCCAGCAGCCCGCAGGACAGTAACTATGGC. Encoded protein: CASSPQDSNYG. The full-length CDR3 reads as CASSPQDSNYGYTF.

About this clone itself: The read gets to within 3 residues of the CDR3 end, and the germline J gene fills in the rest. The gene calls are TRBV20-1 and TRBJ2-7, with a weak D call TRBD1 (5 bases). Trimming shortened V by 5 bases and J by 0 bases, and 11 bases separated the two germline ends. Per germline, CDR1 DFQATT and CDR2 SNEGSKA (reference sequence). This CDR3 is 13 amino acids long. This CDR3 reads CSAPQTASYEQYF. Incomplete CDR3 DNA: TGCAGTGCTCCCCAGACAGCCTCCTACGAG.